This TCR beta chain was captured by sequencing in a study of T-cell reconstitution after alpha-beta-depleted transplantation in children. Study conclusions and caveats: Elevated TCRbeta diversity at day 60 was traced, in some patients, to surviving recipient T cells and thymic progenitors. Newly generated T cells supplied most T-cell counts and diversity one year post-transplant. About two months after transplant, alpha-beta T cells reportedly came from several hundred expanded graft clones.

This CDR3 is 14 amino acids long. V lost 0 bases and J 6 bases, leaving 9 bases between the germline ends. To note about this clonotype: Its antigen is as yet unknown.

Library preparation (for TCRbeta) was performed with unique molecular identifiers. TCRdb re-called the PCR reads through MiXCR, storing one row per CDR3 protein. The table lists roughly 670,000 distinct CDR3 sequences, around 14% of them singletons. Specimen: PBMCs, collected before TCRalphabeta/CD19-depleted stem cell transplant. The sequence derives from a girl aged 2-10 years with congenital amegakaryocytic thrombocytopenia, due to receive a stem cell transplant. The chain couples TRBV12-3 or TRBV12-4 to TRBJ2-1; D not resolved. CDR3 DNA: TGTGCCAGCAGTTTAGCTGCAATTGTCAATGAGCAGTTCTTC. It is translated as CASSLAAIVNEQFF.